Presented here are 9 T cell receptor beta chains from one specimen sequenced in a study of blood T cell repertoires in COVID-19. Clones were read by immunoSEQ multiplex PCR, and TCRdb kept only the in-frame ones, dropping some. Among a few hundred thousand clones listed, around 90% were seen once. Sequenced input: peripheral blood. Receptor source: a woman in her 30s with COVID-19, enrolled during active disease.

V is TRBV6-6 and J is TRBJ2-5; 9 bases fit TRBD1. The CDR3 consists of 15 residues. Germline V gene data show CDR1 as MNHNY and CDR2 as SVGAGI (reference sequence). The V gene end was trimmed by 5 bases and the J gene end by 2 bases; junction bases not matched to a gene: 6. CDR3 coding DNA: TGTGCCAGCAGTCCCCGGGGACAGGGACAAGAGACCCAGTACTTC. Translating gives CASSPRGQGQETQYF.

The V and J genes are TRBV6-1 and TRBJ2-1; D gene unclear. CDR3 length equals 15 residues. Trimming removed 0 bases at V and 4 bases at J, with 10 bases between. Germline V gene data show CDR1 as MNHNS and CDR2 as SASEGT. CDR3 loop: CASSEATALYNEQFF. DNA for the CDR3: TGTGCCAGCAGTGAAGCCACAGCCCTTTACAATGAGCAGTTCTTC.

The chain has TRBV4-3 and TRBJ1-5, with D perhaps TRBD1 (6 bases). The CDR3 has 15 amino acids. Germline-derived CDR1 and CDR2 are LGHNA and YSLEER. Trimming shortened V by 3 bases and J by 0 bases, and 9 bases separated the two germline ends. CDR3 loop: CASSQGANSNQPQHF. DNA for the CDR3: TGCGCCAGCAGCCAGGGGGCTAATAGCAATCAGCCCCAGCATTTT.

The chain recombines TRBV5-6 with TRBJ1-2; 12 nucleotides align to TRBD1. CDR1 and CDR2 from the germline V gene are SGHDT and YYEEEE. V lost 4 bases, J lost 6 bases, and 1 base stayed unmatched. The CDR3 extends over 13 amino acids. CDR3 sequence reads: CASSGDRGHGYTF. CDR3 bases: TGTGCCAGCAGCGGGGACAGGGGGCATGGCTACACCTTC.

Here the CDR3 reads CASSGTGYTGELFF. In DNA, the CDR3 is TGTGCCAGCAGTGGTACAGGGTACACCGGGGAGCTGTTTTTT. The V gene is TRBV2, the J gene TRBJ2-2; TRBD1 is a possible D gene (6 bases). CDR3 size: 14 residues. Germline lookup yields CDR1 SNHLY and CDR2 FYNNEI. V lost 4 bases, J lost 3 bases, and 9 bases lay in between.

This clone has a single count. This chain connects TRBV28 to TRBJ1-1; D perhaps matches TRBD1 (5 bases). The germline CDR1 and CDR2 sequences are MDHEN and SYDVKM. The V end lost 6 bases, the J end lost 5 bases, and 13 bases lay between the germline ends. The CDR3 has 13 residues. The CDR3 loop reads CASRGARRTEAFF. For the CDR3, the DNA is TGTGCCAGCAGAGGGGCTCGGCGGACTGAAGCTTTCTTT.

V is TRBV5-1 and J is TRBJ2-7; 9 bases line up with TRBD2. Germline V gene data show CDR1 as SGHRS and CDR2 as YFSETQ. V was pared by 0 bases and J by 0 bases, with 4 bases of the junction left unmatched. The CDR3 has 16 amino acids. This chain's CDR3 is CASSLGLADPSYEQYF. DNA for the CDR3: TGCGCCAGCAGCTTGGGACTAGCGGACCCCTCCTACGAGCAGTACTTC. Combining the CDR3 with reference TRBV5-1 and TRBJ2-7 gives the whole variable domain KAGVTQTPRYLIKTRGQQVTLSCSPISGHRSVSWYQQTPGQGLQFLFEYFSETQRNKGNFPGRFSGRQFSNSRSEMNVSTLELGDSALYLCASSLGLADPSYEQYFGPGTRLTVT.

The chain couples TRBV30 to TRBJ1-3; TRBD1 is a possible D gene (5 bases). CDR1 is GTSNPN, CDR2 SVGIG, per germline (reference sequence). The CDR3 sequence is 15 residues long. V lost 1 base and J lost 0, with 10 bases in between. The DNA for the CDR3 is TGTGCCTGGAGTGCACAGGTTAGCTCTGGAAACACCATATATTTT. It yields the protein CAWSAQVSSGNTIYF.

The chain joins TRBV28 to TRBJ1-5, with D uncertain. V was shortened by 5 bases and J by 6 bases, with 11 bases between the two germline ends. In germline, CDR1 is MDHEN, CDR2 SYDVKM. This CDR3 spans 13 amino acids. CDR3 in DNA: TGTGCCAGCAGTCCGCCTGGGAGTCAGCCCCAGCATTTT. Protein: CASSPPGSQPQHF. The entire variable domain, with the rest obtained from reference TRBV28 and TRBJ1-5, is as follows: DVKVTQSSRYLVKRTGEKVFLECVQDMDHENMFWYRQDPGLGLRLIYFSYDVKMKEKGDIPEGYSVSREKKERFSLILESASTNQTSMYLCASSPPGSQPQHFGDGTRLSIL.